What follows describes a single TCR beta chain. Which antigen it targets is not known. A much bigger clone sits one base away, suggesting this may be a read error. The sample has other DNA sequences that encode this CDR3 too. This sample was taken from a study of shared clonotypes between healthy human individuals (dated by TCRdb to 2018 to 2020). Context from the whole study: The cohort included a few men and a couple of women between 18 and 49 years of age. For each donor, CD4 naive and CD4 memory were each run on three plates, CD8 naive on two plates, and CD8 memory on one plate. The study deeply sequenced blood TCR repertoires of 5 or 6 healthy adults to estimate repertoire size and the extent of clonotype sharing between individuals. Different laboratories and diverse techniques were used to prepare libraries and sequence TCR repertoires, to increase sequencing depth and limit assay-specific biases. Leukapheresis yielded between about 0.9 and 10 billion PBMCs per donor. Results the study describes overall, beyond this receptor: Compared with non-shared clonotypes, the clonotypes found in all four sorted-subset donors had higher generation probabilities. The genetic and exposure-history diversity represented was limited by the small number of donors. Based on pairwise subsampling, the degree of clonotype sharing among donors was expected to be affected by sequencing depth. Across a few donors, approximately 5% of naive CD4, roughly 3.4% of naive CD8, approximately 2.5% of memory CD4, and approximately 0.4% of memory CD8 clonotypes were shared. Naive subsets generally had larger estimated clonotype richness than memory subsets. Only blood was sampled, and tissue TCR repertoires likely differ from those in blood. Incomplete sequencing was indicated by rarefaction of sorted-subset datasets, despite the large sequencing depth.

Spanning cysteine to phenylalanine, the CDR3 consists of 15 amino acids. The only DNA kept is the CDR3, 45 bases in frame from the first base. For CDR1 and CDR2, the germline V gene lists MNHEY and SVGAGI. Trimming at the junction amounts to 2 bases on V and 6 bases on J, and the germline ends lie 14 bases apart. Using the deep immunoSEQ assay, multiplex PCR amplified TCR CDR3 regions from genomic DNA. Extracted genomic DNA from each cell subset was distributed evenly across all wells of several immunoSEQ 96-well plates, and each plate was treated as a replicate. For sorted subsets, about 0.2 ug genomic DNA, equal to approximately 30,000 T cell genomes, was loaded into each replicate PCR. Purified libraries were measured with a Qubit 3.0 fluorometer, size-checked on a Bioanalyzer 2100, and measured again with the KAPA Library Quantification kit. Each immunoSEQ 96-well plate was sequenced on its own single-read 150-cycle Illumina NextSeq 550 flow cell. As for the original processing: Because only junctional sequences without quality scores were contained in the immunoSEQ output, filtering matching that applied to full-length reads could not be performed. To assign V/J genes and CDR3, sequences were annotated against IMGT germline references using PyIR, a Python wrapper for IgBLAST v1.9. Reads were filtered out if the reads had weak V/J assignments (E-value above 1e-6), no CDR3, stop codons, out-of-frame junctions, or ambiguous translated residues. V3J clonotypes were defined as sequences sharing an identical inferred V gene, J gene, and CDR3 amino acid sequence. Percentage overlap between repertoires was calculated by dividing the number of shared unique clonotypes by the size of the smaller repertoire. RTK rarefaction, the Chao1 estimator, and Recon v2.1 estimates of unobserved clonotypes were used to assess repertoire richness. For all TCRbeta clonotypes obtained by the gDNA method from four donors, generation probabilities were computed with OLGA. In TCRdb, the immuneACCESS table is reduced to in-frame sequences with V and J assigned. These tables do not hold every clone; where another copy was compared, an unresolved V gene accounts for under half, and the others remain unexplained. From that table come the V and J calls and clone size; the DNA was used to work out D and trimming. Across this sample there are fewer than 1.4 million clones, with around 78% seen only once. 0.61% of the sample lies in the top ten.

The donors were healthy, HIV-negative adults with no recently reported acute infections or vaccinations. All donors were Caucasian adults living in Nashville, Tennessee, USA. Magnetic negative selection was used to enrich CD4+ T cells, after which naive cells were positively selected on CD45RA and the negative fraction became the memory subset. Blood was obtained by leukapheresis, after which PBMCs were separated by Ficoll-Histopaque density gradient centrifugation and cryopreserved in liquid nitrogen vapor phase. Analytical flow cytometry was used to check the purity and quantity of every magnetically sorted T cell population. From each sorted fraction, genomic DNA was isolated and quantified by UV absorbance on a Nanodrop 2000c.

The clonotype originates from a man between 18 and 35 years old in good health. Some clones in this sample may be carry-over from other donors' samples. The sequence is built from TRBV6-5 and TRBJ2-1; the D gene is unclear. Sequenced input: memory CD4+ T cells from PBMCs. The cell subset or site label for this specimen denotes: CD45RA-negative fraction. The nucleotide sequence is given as TGTGCCAGCAGTTACAGGCGAGAGGTTCCCAATGAGCAGTTCTTC. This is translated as CASSYRREVPNEQFF.